This entry lists 13 T cell receptor beta chains sequenced from one sample in a study of OX40 agonist ivuxolimab in advanced cancers. The method was immunoSEQ multiplex PCR; TCRdb's version includes in-frame clones alone and lacks a portion of them. The sample records 35,000 to 40,000 clones, more than 80% being singletons. Sequenced material: CD4+ or CD8+ T cells sorted from blood, taken in a trial of the OX40 agonist ivuxolimab. The source is an adult with an advanced solid tumor such as melanoma, head and neck, liver or kidney cancer.

This chain links TRBV9 with TRBJ2-1; 10 bases match TRBD1. The CDR3 contains 16 residues. From germline, CDR1 is SGDLS and CDR2 YYNGEE. The J segment lost 4 bases and the V segment lost 0 bases, leaving 4 bases of the junction unmatched. The CDR3 nucleotides read TGTGCCAGCAGCGTAGAGGGGACAGGGGCGTACAATGAGCAGTTCTTC. It codes for CASSVEGTGAYNEQFF.

This sequence joins TRBV28 and TRBJ2-3; D ambiguous. V gave up 3 bases and J gave up 1 base, with 8 bases separating them. CDR1 is MDHEN and CDR2 is SYDVKM in the germline V gene. This CDR3 has 14 residues. In nucleotides, the CDR3 is TGTGCCAGCAGTTTTCTCTCTGGCACAGATACGCAGTATTTT. It encodes CASSFLSGTDTQYF.

The J gene is TRBJ2-2, the V gene TRBV6-6; D gene uncertain. Germline V gene data show CDR1 as MNHNY and CDR2 as SVGAGI (reference sequence). Trimming removed 0 bases from V and 2 bases from J, with 7 bases in between. This CDR3 comprises 15 residues. This CDR3 reads CASSYSKVNTGELFF. CDR3 in DNA: TGTGCCAGCAGTTACTCGAAGGTCAACACCGGGGAGCTGTTTTTT.

The V call is TRBV6-5, the J call TRBJ2-7, with a tentative D call TRBD1 (6 bases). V was cut by 6 bases and J by 6 bases, with 15 bases left in between. From germline, CDR1 is MNHEY and CDR2 SVGAGI. The CDR3 is 13 residues long. The CDR3 DNA follows: TGTGCCAGCAGCAAGATACAGGGTAGCGAGCAGTACTTC. Residues: CASSKIQGSEQYF.

The chain has TRBV4-2 and TRBJ2-5, with D perhaps TRBD2 (6 bases). Gene TRBJ2-7 matches the end of the DNA better, so the J call may be wrong. CDR1 is LGHNA, CDR2 YNFKEQ, per germline. The CDR3 consists of 13 residues. This CDR3 is CASSPGLGYEQYF. The CDR3 DNA is TGTGCCAGCAGTCCGGGACTCGGCTACGAGCAGTACTTC.

This sequence joins TRBV6-4 and TRBJ2-3; TRBD1 matches at 7 bases. The V segment lost 2 bases and the J segment 6 bases; nucleotides outside the gene matches: 14. The CDR3 is 17 residues long. Germline-derived CDR1 and CDR2 are MRHNA and SNTAGT. CDR3 residues: CASSDNSGTAGLDTQYF. As DNA, the CDR3 is TGTGCCAGCAGTGACAACTCCGGGACAGCTGGTCTGGATACGCAGTATTTT.

This sequence joins TRBV19 and TRBJ2-7; 7 bases agree with TRBD1. J gave up 5 bases and V 10 bases, and 8 bases lay outside the gene matches. The length of the CDR3 is 12 residues. Germline CDR1 LNHDA, CDR2 SQIVND (reference sequence). The CDR3 DNA sequence: TGTGCCACCCGACAGGGAGTCCACGAGCAGTACTTC. It specifies CATRQGVHEQYF.

The rearrangement joins TRBV18 to TRBJ2-1; 8 bases are shared with TRBD2. The CDR3 is made up of 15 amino acids. CDR1 is KGHSH and CDR2 is LQKENI in the germline V gene. With V trimmed by 5 bases and J by 4 bases, 7 bases remained unmatched. CDR3 bases: TGTGCCAGCTCAAAACTTACTAGCGGTTACAATGAGCAGTTCTTC. Translation: CASSKLTSGYNEQFF.

CDR3: CASSLTMDEQYF. The CDR3 DNA reads as TGTGCCAGCAGCTTGACCATGGACGAGCAGTACTTC. The chain links TRBV7-9 to TRBJ2-7; D remains ambiguous. Germline assignment: CDR1 SEHNR and CDR2 FQNEAQ (reference sequence). With 3 bases removed from V and 5 bases from J, the gap between germline ends came to 8 bases. This CDR3 is 12 amino acids long. Full variable domain (missing parts from reference TRBV7-9 and TRBJ2-7): DTGVSQNPRHKITKRGQNVTFRCDPISEHNRLYWYRQTLGQGPEFLTYFQNEAQLEKSRLLSDRFSAERPKGSFSTLEIQRTEQGDSAMYLCASSLTMDEQYFGPGTRLTVT.

The CDR3 DNA follows: TGTGCCAGCACCTGGACAGAAGGCTCCTACGAGCAGTACTTC. It translates to CASTWTEGSYEQYF. The rearrangement uses TRBV6-5 and TRBJ2-7; TRBD1 might be the D (6 bases). The CDR3 loop spans 14 amino acids. CDR1 and CDR2 (germline): MNHEY, SVGAGI. The V gene lost 7 bases and the J gene lost 0 bases, with 13 bases spanning the gap.

The rearrangement uses TRBV6-5 and TRBJ2-7; D perhaps matches TRBD2 (5 bases). V was trimmed by 5 bases and J by 1 base, leaving 9 bases between them. This CDR3 spans 13 amino acids. Germline V gene lookup returns CDR1 MNHEY and CDR2 SVGAGI. This CDR3 reads CASSPPGSYEQYF. CDR3 in DNA: TGTGCCAGCAGTCCGCCGGGGTCCTACGAGCAGTACTTC.

About this clone: The junction does not match germline at one end; this may be a read error. The chain has TRBV5-1 and TRBJ2-7, with 10 nucleotides matching TRBD2. The CDR3 consists of 13 residues. CDR1 and CDR2 from the germline V gene are SGHRS and YFSETQ. CDR3 coding DNA: TGTGCCAGCAGCAAATTAGCGGGAGGCGAGCAGTACTTC. Its protein is CASSKLAGGEQYF. Full variable domain (missing parts from reference TRBV5-1 and TRBJ2-7): KAGVTQTPRYLIKTRGQQVTLSCSPISGHRSVSWYQQTPGQGLQFLFEYFSETQRNKGNFPGRFSGRQFSNSRSEMNVSTLELGDSALYLCASSKLAGGEQYFGPGTRLTVT.

The chain recombines TRBV15 with TRBJ2-3; 10 positions match TRBD2. The CDR3 has 17 residues. Per germline, CDR1 LNHNV and CDR2 YYDKDF (reference sequence). With 2 bases clipped from V and 3 bases from J, the junction kept 8 bases outside the gene matches. The CDR3 sequence: CATSRSGTSVGTDTQYF. As DNA, the CDR3 is TGTGCCACCAGCAGATCAGGGACTAGCGTTGGGACAGATACGCAGTATTTT.